Presented here are 18 T cell receptor beta chains from one specimen sequenced in a study of cytomegalovirus exposure and HLA in healthy donors. The PCR contained 60 Vbeta and 13 Jbeta primers. Clones were sequenced by immunoSEQ multiplex PCR, and TCRdb holds only the in-frame ones, with some missing. The sample consists of 150,000 to 200,000 clones, about 78% of them appearing once. Sequenced input: PBMCs. The origin of the receptors is a woman between 50 and 59 years old in good health and CMV-seropositive.

This chain connects TRBV27 to TRBJ1-1; 7 nucleotides agree with TRBD1. V lost 3 bases to trimming and J lost 1 base; unmatched junction nucleotides: 5. Germline assignment: CDR1 MNHEY and CDR2 SMNVEV (reference sequence). The CDR3 is 15 residues long. DNA for the CDR3: TGTGCCAGCAGTTTCCAGACAGGGTGGAACACTGAAGCTTTCTTT. This gives the protein CASSFQTGWNTEAFF.

The chain joins TRBV6-1 to TRBJ2-5, with D possibly being TRBD2 (6 bases). This CDR3 has 13 amino acids. The germline gives CDR1 MNHNS, CDR2 SASEGT. Trimming shortened V by 2 bases and J by 6 bases, and 10 bases separated the two germline ends. The CDR3 coding sequence is TGTGCCAGCAGTGAACTAGCGACCCAGACCCAGTACTTC. Protein sequence: CASSELATQTQYF.

J is TRBJ2-1 and V is TRBV10-3; 8 bases are a match to TRBD1. The germline V gene encodes CDR1 ENHRY and CDR2 SYGVKD. Trimming took 5 bases from V and 0 from J; bases not matched to a gene: 0. This CDR3 has 14 residues. The DNA for the CDR3 is TGTGCCATCAGTACAGGGGGCTCCTACAATGAGCAGTTCTTC. Its translation: CAISTGGSYNEQFF.

This sequence joins TRBV18 and TRBJ2-3; D is undetermined. The CDR3 is 13 amino acids. Per germline, CDR1 KGHSH and CDR2 LQKENI. V was pared by 1 base and J by 4 bases, with 6 bases between. The CDR3 loop reads CASSPLVSDTQYF. CDR3 nucleotides: TGTGCCAGCTCACCACTCGTATCAGATACGCAGTATTTT.

Details on this clone: The same CDR3 also results from other DNA sequences found in this sample. The gene calls are TRBV5-1 and TRBJ1-2; tentatively, D is TRBD1 (6 bases). Germline CDR1 is SGHRS and CDR2 is YFSETQ. This CDR3 comprises 13 residues. The V end lost 0 bases, the J end lost 8 bases, and 11 bases lay between the germline ends. CDR3 amino acids: CASSLGTGNGYTF. CDR3 DNA: TGCGCCAGCAGCTTGGGAACAGGGAACGGCTACACCTTC.

Concerning this clone itself: The germline gene is not matched at one end of the junction; a read error may be the cause. The chain links TRBV7-6 to TRBJ1-2; 9 bases are a match to TRBD1. The CDR3 spans 16 residues. Germline V gives CDR1 SGHVS, CDR2 FNYEAQ. Here the CDR3 reads CASSPSSGQGVYGCTF. For the CDR3, the DNA is TGTGCCAGCAGCCCCAGCTCGGGACAGGGTGTCTATGGCTGCACCTTC.

This clone was seen a handful of times. CDR3 in DNA: TGTGCCAGCAGTGAACTGGGGCAGGGCTCCTACAATGAGCAGTTCTTC. This gives the protein CASSELGQGSYNEQFF. The rearrangement links TRBV2 to TRBJ2-1; maybe TRBD1 (5 bases). Per the germline V gene, CDR1 is SNHLY and CDR2 is FYNNEI. Deletions cut 2 bases from V and 0 bases from J, with 11 bases between. CDR3 length: 16 amino acids.

J is TRBJ1-1 and V is TRBV5-1; weak D call: TRBD1 (6 bases). V was trimmed by 0 bases and J by 4 bases, leaving 13 bases between them. Germline values: CDR1 SGHRS, CDR2 YFSETQ. This CDR3 region has 15 residues. This CDR3 reads CASSLVGGAPTEAFF. CDR3 DNA: TGCGCCAGCAGCTTGGTGGGGGGGGCCCCCACTGAAGCTTTCTTT.

This clone was detected a few times. The rearrangement links TRBV7-9 to TRBJ1-4; D call uncertain. V was trimmed by 1 base and J by 7 bases, leaving 10 bases between them. CDR3 length: 14 residues. Germline lookup yields CDR1 SEHNR and CDR2 FQNEAQ (reference sequence). The CDR3 region is CASSLGGPPEKLFF. CDR3 DNA: TGTGCCAGCAGCTTAGGAGGGCCGCCTGAAAAACTGTTTTTT. The full variable domain, with the rest looked up from reference TRBV7-9 and TRBJ1-4, is DTGVSQNPRHKITKRGQNVTFRCDPISEHNRLYWYRQTLGQGPEFLTYFQNEAQLEKSRLLSDRFSAERPKGSFSTLEIQRTEQGDSAMYLCASSLGGPPEKLFFGSGTQLSVL.

This sequence joins TRBV2 and TRBJ2-1; 7 bases are a match to TRBD2. The CDR3 spans 16 residues. V lost 4 bases, J lost 1 base, and 7 bases stayed unmatched. From germline, CDR1 is SNHLY and CDR2 FYNNEI. The CDR3 sequence: CASSARLAVSYNEQFF. CDR3 nucleotide sequence: TGTGCCAGCAGTGCGCGGCTAGCGGTGTCCTACAATGAGCAGTTCTTC.

V usage is TRBV6-5 and J usage is TRBJ1-2; D may be TRBD1 (5 bases). Per the germline V gene, CDR1 is MNHEY and CDR2 is SVGAGI. Trimming shortened V by 2 bases and J by 14 bases, and 18 bases separated the two germline ends. The CDR3 contains 13 residues. The CDR3: CASSYPGTSAKTF. In DNA form, the CDR3 reads TGTGCCAGCAGTTACCCAGGGACTTCGGCTAAGACCTTC.

This clone was seen once. This rearrangement joins TRBV7-2 to TRBJ2-7; 7 bases map to TRBD2. V lost 4 bases to trimming and J lost 0 bases; unmatched junction nucleotides: 6. CDR1 SGHTA and CDR2 FQGNSA come from the germline V gene. The CDR3 extends over 15 amino acids. The CDR3 DNA sequence: TGTGCCAGCAGCTCCTATAGCGGGCGCTCCTACGAGCAGTACTTC. Its protein is CASSSYSGRSYEQYF.

The CDR3 loop is CASRDRGRSGNTIYF. CDR3 coding DNA: TGTGCCAGCAGGGACAGGGGACGCTCTGGAAACACCATATATTTT. The V gene is TRBV6-5, the J gene TRBJ1-3, with 9 nucleotides matching TRBD1. This CDR3 is 15 amino acids long. CDR1 MNHEY and CDR2 SVGAGI come from the germline V gene. The J segment lost 0 bases and the V segment lost 6 bases, leaving 3 bases of the junction unmatched.

This sequence joins TRBV7-9 and TRBJ1-5, with D maybe TRBD1 (5 bases). CDR1 and CDR2 (germline): SEHNR, FQNEAQ (reference sequence). The CDR3 is made up of 17 amino acids. Trimming removed 2 bases from V and 3 bases from J, with 17 bases in between. The CDR3 here is CASSLSGRGGLNQPQHF. DNA for the CDR3: TGTGCCAGCAGCTTATCCGGGAGGGGCGGACTCAATCAGCCCCAGCATTTT.

This clone was seen more than once but under ten times. The junction departs from the called germline gene at one end, perhaps through a read error. V is TRBV2 and J is TRBJ1-2, with 9 bases identical to TRBD1. This CDR3 spans 12 amino acids. The V gene's germline CDR1 is SNHLY and CDR2 FYNNEI. CDR3 DNA: TGTGCCAGCACTTCGGACAGGGGCCTGGTCGGCTTC. Translation gives CASTSDRGLVGF.

This clone was seen once. V gene TRBV9 combines with J gene TRBJ2-1; the match to TRBD1 covers 8 bases. The CDR3 contains 15 residues. The J segment lost 3 bases and the V segment lost 0 bases, leaving 2 bases of the junction unmatched. The germline V gene has CDR1 SGDLS and CDR2 YYNGEE. The CDR3 nucleotides read TGTGCCAGCAGCGTAGAGACAGGGGTCTACAATGAGCAGTTCTTC. It translates to CASSVETGVYNEQFF.

This clone is a singleton in its sample. V and J are TRBV10-2 and TRBJ2-3, with D tentatively TRBD2 (5 bases). In germline, CDR1 is WSHSY, CDR2 SAAADI. Trimming shortened V by 3 bases and J by 5 bases, and 9 bases separated the two germline ends. There are 13 residues in the CDR3. The CDR3 reads CASSDGGGDTQYF. DNA for the CDR3: TGCGCCAGCAGTGACGGAGGAGGAGATACGCAGTATTTT.

This chain uses TRBV4-2 with TRBJ1-2; D uncertain. Trimming left V 3 bases short and J 3 bases short, with 11 bases between. The CDR3 length is 14 residues. CDR1 LGHNA and CDR2 YNFKEQ come from the germline V gene. The CDR3 region has the DNA TGTGCCAGCAGCCAGGTCGAGGCGGACTATGGCTACACCTTC. This translates into CASSQVEADYGYTF.